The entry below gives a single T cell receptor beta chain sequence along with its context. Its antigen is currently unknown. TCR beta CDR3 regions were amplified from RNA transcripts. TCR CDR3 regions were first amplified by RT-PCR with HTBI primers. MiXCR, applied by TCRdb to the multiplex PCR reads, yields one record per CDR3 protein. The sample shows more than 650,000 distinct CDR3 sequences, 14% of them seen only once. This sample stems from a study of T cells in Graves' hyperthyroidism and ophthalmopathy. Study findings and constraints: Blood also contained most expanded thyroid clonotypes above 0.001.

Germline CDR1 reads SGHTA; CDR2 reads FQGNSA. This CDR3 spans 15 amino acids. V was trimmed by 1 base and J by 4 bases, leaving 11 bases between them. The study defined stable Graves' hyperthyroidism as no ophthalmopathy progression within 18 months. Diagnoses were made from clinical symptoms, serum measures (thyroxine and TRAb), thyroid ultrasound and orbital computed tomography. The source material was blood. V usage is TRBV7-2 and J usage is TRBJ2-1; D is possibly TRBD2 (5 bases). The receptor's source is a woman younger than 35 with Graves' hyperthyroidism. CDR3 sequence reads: CASSLDTRIYNEQFF. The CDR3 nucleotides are TGTGCCAGCAGCTTAGACACTAGAATTTACAATGAGCAGTTCTTC.